This TCR beta chain was recovered during a study of cytomegalovirus exposure and HLA in healthy donors. About the study: As an earlier analysis found, roughly 180 million T cells yielded 90 million to 140 million unique TCR beta sequences.

The primer mix had 60 Vbeta and 13 Jbeta primers. The repertoire was sequenced with immunoSEQ multiplex PCR; TCRdb's copy has only in-frame clones and lacks some. The repertoire holds around 200,000 clones, with around 80% as singletons. The receptor's source is a girl aged 2-9 years in good health and CMV-seronegative. Source material: PBMCs.

CDR3 coding DNA: TGCAGCGCAAAGACGACTAGCGGGACCTCAGATACGCAGTATTTT. This gives the protein CSAKTTSGTSDTQYF. The V call is TRBV29-1, the J call TRBJ2-3; the match to TRBD2 covers 11 bases. The CDR3 length is 15 residues. V lost 7 bases, J lost 4 bases, and 10 bases stayed unmatched. Germline CDR1 SQVTM, CDR2 ANQGSEA.